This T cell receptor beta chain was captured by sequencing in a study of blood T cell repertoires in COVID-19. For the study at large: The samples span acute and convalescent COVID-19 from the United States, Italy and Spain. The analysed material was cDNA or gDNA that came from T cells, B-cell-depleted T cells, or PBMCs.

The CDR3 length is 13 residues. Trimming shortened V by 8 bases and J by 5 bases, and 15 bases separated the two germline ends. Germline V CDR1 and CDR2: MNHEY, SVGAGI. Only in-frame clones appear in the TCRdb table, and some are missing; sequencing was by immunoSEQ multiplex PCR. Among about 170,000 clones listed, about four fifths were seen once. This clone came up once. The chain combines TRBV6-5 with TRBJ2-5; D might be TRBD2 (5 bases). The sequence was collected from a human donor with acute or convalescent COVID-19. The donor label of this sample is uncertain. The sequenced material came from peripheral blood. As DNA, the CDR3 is TGTGCCAGCCTCTGGGGAGCTTCCGAGACCCAGTACTTC. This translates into CASLWGASETQYF.